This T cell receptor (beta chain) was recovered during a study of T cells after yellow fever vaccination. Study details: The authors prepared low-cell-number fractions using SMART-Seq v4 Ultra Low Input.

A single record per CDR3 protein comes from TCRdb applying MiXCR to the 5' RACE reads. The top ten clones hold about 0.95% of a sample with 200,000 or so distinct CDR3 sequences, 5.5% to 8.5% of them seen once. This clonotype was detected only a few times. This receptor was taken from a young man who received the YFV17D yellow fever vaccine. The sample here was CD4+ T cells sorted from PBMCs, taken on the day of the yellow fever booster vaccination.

The CDR3 region is CASSAGALMGLYGYTF. CDR3 sequence (DNA): TGTGCCAGCAGCGCAGGGGCCCTCATGGGACTATATGGCTACACCTTC. V is TRBV5-4 and J is TRBJ1-2, with TRBD1 as a possible D gene (6 bases). V lost 4 bases and J 5 bases, leaving 21 bases between the germline ends. This CDR3 comprises 16 residues. Germline V gene sequence: CDR1 SGHNT, CDR2 YYREEE (reference sequence). Looking up the rest from reference TRBV5-4 and TRBJ1-2 gives the full variable domain: ETGVTQSPTHLIKTRGQQVTLRCSSQSGHNTVSWYQQALGQGPQFIFQYYREEENGRGNFPPRFSGLQFPNYSSELNVNALELDDSALYLCASSAGALMGLYGYTFGSGTRLTVV.